These 23 T cell receptor beta chains originate from one sample sequenced in a study of beta chain features in type 1 diabetes. Sequenced material consisted of expressed TCRB transcripts (all of the isolated RNA was reverse transcribed). This table comes from immunoSEQ multiplex PCR, and its TCRdb copy is limited to in-frame clones, with some not included. Of about 240,000 clones in the sample, 25% to 30% are singletons; the top ten hold approximately 4%. What was sequenced was central memory CD4+ T cells from blood. The receptors originated from a man aged 25-40 years in good health.

This clone was seen many times. The chain carries TRBV27 and TRBJ2-5; 10 positions agree with TRBD2. CDR3 length: 16 residues. The V and J ends lost 5 bases and 10 bases, in that order; junction bases with no gene match: 16. Germline assignment: CDR1 MNHEY and CDR2 SMNVEV (reference sequence). CDR3 DNA: TGTGCCAGCAGTGTCACGAGGACTAGCGGAGAGGGGGGCCAGTACTTC. It yields the protein CASSVTRTSGEGGQYF.

Only a few counts were recorded for this clone. The chain links TRBV30 to TRBJ2-3; D gene uncertain. CDR1 is GTSNPN, CDR2 SVGIG, per germline (reference sequence). Trimming pared 1 base from V and 6 bases from J, leaving 11 bases between. There are 13 residues in the CDR3. The CDR3 region has the DNA TGTGCCTGGAGTGGTCTAGTTGCGGATACGCAGTATTTT. Protein: CAWSGLVADTQYF.

V usage is TRBV30 and J usage is TRBJ1-2, with unresolved D. The CDR3 consists of 12 residues. Germline V gives CDR1 GTSNPN, CDR2 SVGIG (reference sequence). V gave up 0 bases and J gave up 7 bases, with 9 bases separating them. The CDR3: CAWSVSMGGYTF. DNA of the CDR3: TGTGCCTGGAGTGTGTCAATGGGTGGCTACACCTTC.

This chain joins TRBV6-5 and TRBJ1-1; D gene ambiguous. From germline, CDR1 is MNHEY and CDR2 SVGAGI. The CDR3 runs to 14 residues. The germline V and J ends were trimmed by 2 bases and 8 bases, with 15 bases remaining between them. The chain's CDR3 is CASSYTDSSGEAFF. CDR3 nucleotide sequence: TGTGCCAGCAGTTACACGGACTCATCTGGCGAAGCTTTCTTT.

The chain employs TRBV5-5 and TRBJ2-1, with D hard to call. V lost 8 bases and J 5 bases, leaving 14 bases between the germline ends. This CDR3 contains 13 residues. Germline V gene sequence: CDR1 SGHKS, CDR2 YYEKEE (reference sequence). The CDR3 loop is CASTAYLDNEQFF. The CDR3 coding sequence is TGTGCCAGTACAGCTTATCTTGACAATGAGCAGTTCTTC.

The chain is built from TRBV2 and TRBJ1-5, with 10 bases fitting TRBD1. J lost 4 bases, V lost 5 bases, and 11 bases had no gene match. CDR1 SNHLY and CDR2 FYNNEI come from the germline V gene. The CDR3 is 17 residues long. The CDR3 is CASSLRRQGAGNQPQHF. The DNA for the CDR3 is TGTGCCAGCAGTCTCCGGAGACAGGGGGCGGGAAATCAGCCCCAGCATTTT. The full variable domain, rest sourced from reference TRBV2 and TRBJ1-5, is EPEVTQTPSHQVTQMGQEVILRCVPISNHLYFYWYRQILGQKVEFLVSFYNNEISEKSEIFDDQFSVERPDGSNFTLKIRSTKLEDSAMYFCASSLRRQGAGNQPQHFGDGTRLSIL.

The CDR3 coding sequence is TGTGCCAGCAGCTTCGCGAACTCCGGGACTCAGTACTTC. This codes for CASSFANSGTQYF. The J gene is TRBJ2-5, the V gene TRBV7-2; a weak D match, TRBD2 (6 bases). Germline values: CDR1 SGHTA, CDR2 FQGNSA. This CDR3 contains 13 residues. V lost 3 bases and J 11 bases, leaving 16 bases between the germline ends.

CDR3: CASSPGSFYNEQFF. CDR3 in DNA: TGTGCCAGCTCACCAGGGAGTTTTTACAATGAGCAGTTCTTC. The rearrangement links TRBV18 to TRBJ2-1; maybe TRBD2 (5 bases). Trimming removed 2 bases at V and 4 bases at J, with 9 bases between. The germline gives CDR1 KGHSH, CDR2 LQKENI. The CDR3 extends over 14 amino acids.

In the case of this clone: A read error may explain this, as a much larger clone is one base away. The rearrangement joins TRBV5-5 to TRBJ2-5; D is uncertain. Germline CDR1 and CDR2: SGHKS and YYEKEE (reference sequence). This CDR3 comprises 11 residues. The V end was cut by 1 base, the J end by 4 bases, with 2 bases between. The CDR3 bases are TGTGCCAGCAGCTTGCTAGAGACCCAGTACTTC. This encodes CASSLLETQYF.

The chain has TRBV30 and TRBJ2-1; TRBD2 is a possible D gene (5 bases). This CDR3 contains 14 residues. Trimming cost V 2 bases and J 5 bases, with 13 bases left between them. Germline assignment: CDR1 GTSNPN and CDR2 SVGIG (reference sequence). The CDR3 region is CAWSPGITHNEQFF. The CDR3 coding sequence is TGTGCCTGGAGTCCCGGGATCACTCACAATGAGCAGTTCTTC.

This clone was counted only a few times. The chain has TRBV9 and TRBJ2-1; D may be TRBD1 or TRBD2 (5 bases each). The CDR3 is 13 residues long. The V end was cut by 0 bases, the J end by 9 bases, with 10 bases between. CDR1 SGDLS and CDR2 YYNGEE come from the germline V gene. DNA of the CDR3: TGTGCCAGCAGCGTAGCGGGGCTCAGTGAGCAGTTCTTC. Encoded protein: CASSVAGLSEQFF.

This clone was observed a handful of times. This chain joins TRBV7-2 and TRBJ2-1; 8 bases map to TRBD2. Germline assignment: CDR1 SGHTA and CDR2 FQGNSA. This CDR3 spans 12 amino acids. With V trimmed by 5 bases and J by 11 bases, 5 bases remained unmatched. The CDR3 loop reads CASSPLAGKQFF. The CDR3 DNA reads TGTGCCAGCAGCCCCTTAGCGGGAAAGCAGTTCTTC.

V and J are TRBV7-8 and TRBJ2-7; tentatively, D is TRBD1 (6 bases). Germline V lookup: CDR1 SGHVS, CDR2 FQNEAQ. The CDR3 extends over 14 amino acids. V was clipped by 1 base and J by 3 bases, with 10 bases between them. The CDR3 here is CASSLVSGVYEQYF. In DNA, the CDR3 is TGTGCCAGCAGCTTAGTCTCAGGGGTCTACGAGCAGTACTTC.

Only one count was recorded for this clone. The J gene is TRBJ2-7, the V gene TRBV18; 9 bases map to TRBD1. Germline CDR1 and CDR2: KGHSH and LQKENI. The CDR3 runs 14 residues. Losses at the gene ends were 5 bases for V and 1 base for J; bases not matched to a gene: 3. CDR3 in amino acids: CASSSGQGSYEQYF. CDR3 in DNA: TGTGCCAGCTCATCGGGACAGGGATCCTACGAGCAGTACTTC.

Only a few counts were recorded for this clone. This chain uses TRBV6-5 with TRBJ2-1, with TRBD1 identical over 7 bases. Germline loops: CDR1 MNHEY, CDR2 SVGAGI. The junction had 5 bases not matched to a gene; V was cut back by 6 bases and J by 6 bases. The CDR3 loop spans 13 amino acids. The CDR3: CASRSRQGNEQFF. In DNA form, the CDR3 reads TGTGCCAGCAGGAGCCGACAGGGCAATGAGCAGTTCTTC.

There are a few counts of this clone. V usage is TRBV19 and J usage is TRBJ2-5, with no clear D. V lost 8 bases and J 7 bases, leaving 11 bases between the germline ends. The CDR3 is 11 amino acids. The germline V gene has CDR1 LNHDA and CDR2 SQIVND (reference sequence). Here the CDR3 reads CASRLDRTQYF. In nucleotides, the CDR3 is TGTGCCAGTCGACTGGACCGGACCCAGTACTTC.

This clone was detected only a few times. This chain links TRBV7-2 with TRBJ2-7; D gene unclear. Germline CDR1 and CDR2: SGHTA and FQGNSA. The V and J ends lost 5 bases and 5 bases respectively, with 13 bases between them. The CDR3 consists of 13 residues. CDR3 loop: CASSHRQLNEQYF. The CDR3 region has the DNA TGTGCCAGCAGCCACCGGCAGCTTAACGAGCAGTACTTC. The variable domain in full, with the rest retrieved from reference TRBV7-2 and TRBJ2-7, is GAGVSQSPSNKVTEKGKDVELRCDPISGHTALYWYRQSLGQGLEFLIYFQGNSAPDKSGLPSDRFSAERTGGSVSTLTIQRTQQEDSAVYLCASSHRQLNEQYFGPGTRLTVT.

This chain connects TRBV5-8 to TRBJ2-1; the D gene could be TRBD1 or TRBD2 (5 bases each). The CDR3 is 14 residues long. The germline gives CDR1 SGHTS, CDR2 YDEGEE. The ends were cut back, 5 bases at V and 3 bases at J, with 12 bases in the middle. In DNA, the CDR3 is TGTGCCAGCAGACCCGGGACGAACTACAATGAGCAGTTCTTC. Protein sequence: CASRPGTNYNEQFF.

This chain connects TRBV2 to TRBJ1-2; D is undetermined. This CDR3 comprises 12 residues. Per the germline V gene, CDR1 is SNHLY and CDR2 is FYNNEI. The V end lost 8 bases, the J end lost 4 bases, and 11 bases lay between the germline ends. The CDR3: CASGEGSYGYTF. The CDR3, as DNA: TGTGCCAGCGGCGAGGGTAGCTATGGCTACACCTTC.

This clone was seen only a few times. The rearrangement uses TRBV9 and TRBJ2-5; perhaps TRBD2 as D (5 bases). The germline V and J ends were trimmed by 4 bases and 4 bases, with 14 bases remaining between them. The CDR3 has 14 residues. CDR1 and CDR2 from the germline V gene are SGDLS and YYNGEE. DNA for the CDR3: TGTGCCAGCAGCCCCCAGACTAAAGGAGAGACCCAGTACTTC. Its protein is CASSPQTKGETQYF.

The chain couples TRBV7-9 to TRBJ2-4, with D possibly matching TRBD1 (6 bases). Germline lookup yields CDR1 SEHNR and CDR2 FQNEAQ (reference sequence). The CDR3 is 14 amino acids. V was trimmed by 5 bases and J by 6 bases, leaving 14 bases between them. The CDR3 here is CASSPQGHLNIQYF. Here the CDR3 DNA reads TGTGCCAGCAGCCCCCAGGGGCATCTAAACATTCAGTACTTC.

This clone was detected a few times. V and J are TRBV18 and TRBJ1-1; TRBD1 matches 7 bases. J gave up 0 bases and V 5 bases, and 9 bases lay outside the gene matches. This CDR3 is built from 16 residues. CDR1 is KGHSH and CDR2 is LQKENI in the germline V gene. In nucleotides, the CDR3 is TGTGCCAGCTCAATGTGGACAGGCGCCATGAACACTGAAGCTTTCTTT. It specifies CASSMWTGAMNTEAFF.

This clone has only a few counts. This rearrangement joins TRBV5-1 to TRBJ1-2; TRBD1 is a possible D gene (5 bases). Germline V gene data show CDR1 as SGHRS and CDR2 as YFSETQ. This CDR3 is built from 15 residues. Trimming cost V 0 bases and J 3 bases, with 12 bases left between them. The chain's CDR3 is CASSLATSGHYGYTF. Written as DNA, the CDR3 is TGCGCCAGCAGCTTGGCCACTTCGGGGCACTATGGCTACACCTTC.